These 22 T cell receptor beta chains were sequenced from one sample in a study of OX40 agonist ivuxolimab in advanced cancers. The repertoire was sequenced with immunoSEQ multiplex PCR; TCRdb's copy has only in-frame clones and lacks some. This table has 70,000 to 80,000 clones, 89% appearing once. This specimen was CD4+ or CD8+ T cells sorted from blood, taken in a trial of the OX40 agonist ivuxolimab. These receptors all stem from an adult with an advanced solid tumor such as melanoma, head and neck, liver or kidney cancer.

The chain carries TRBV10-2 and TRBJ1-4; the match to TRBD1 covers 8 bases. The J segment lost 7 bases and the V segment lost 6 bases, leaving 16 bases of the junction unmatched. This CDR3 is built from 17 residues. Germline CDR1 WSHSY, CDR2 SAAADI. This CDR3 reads CASSEDFGQGRLEKLFF. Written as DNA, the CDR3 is TGCGCCAGCAGCGAAGACTTCGGACAGGGACGTCTTGAAAAACTGTTTTTT.

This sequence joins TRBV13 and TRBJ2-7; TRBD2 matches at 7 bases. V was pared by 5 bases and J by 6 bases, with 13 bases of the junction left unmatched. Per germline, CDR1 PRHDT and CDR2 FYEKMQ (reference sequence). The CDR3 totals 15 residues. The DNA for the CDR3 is TGTGCCAGCAGCCGACACGGGGGGAAGGTTGGCGAGCAGTACTTC. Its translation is CASSRHGGKVGEQYF. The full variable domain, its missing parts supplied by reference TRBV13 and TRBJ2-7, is AAGVIQSPRHLIKEKRETATLKCYPIPRHDTVYWYQQGPGQDPQFLISFYEKMQSDKGSIPDRFSAQQFSDYHSELNMSSLELGDSALYFCASSRHGGKVGEQYFGPGTRLTVT.

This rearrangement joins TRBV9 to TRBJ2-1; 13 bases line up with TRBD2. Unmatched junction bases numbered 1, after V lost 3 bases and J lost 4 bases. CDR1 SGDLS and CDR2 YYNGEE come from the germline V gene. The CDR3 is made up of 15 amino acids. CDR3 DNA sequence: TGTGCCAGCAGCGAGGGACTAGCGGGGTACAATGAGCAGTTCTTC. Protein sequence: CASSEGLAGYNEQFF. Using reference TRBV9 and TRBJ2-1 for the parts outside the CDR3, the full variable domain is DSGVTQTPKHLITATGQRVTLRCSPRSGDLSVYWYQQSLDQGLQFLIQYYNGEERAKGNILERFSAQQFPDLHSELNLSSLELGDSALYFCASSEGLAGYNEQFFGPGTRLTVL.

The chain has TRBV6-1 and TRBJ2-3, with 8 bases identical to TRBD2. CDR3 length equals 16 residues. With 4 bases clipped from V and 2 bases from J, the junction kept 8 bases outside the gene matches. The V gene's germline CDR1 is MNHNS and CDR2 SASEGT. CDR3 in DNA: TGTGCCAGCAGTGGTGGTACTAGCGGATACACAGATACGCAGTATTTT. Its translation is CASSGGTSGYTDTQYF.

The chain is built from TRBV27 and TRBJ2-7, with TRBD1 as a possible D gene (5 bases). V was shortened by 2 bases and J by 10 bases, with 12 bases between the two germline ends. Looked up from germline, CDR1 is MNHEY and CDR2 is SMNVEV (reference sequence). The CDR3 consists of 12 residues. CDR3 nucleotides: TGTGCCAGCAGTTTAAAGGGGTCTATTCAGTACTTC. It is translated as CASSLKGSIQYF.

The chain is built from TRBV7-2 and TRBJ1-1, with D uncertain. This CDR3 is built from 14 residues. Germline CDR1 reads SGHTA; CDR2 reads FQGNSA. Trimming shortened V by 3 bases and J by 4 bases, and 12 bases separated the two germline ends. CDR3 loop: CASSFRRVGTEAFF. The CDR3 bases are TGTGCCAGCAGCTTTAGGAGGGTGGGCACTGAAGCTTTCTTT. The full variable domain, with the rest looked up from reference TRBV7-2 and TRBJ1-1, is GAGVSQSPSNKVTEKGKDVELRCDPISGHTALYWYRQSLGQGLEFLIYFQGNSAPDKSGLPSDRFSAERTGGSVSTLTIQRTQQEDSAVYLCASSFRRVGTEAFFGQGTRLTVV.

CDR3 nucleotide sequence: TGTGCCTGGAGTGCGGGGAGCTGGCCGGGACAGCGTATCACCTACGAGCAGTACTTC. This translates into CAWSAGSWPGQRITYEQYF. The V gene is TRBV30, the J gene TRBJ2-7; 7 bases fit TRBD1. Trimming removed 1 base from V and 2 bases from J; junction bases left unmatched: 20. Germline V gene lookup returns CDR1 GTSNPN and CDR2 SVGIG (reference sequence). CDR3 length equals 19 residues. Variable domain in full (rest from reference TRBV30 and TRBJ2-7): SQTIHQWPATLVQPVGSPLSLECTVEGTSNPNLYWYRQAAGRGLQLLFYSVGIGQISSEVPQNLSASRPQDRQFILSSKKLLLSDSGFYLCAWSAGSWPGQRITYEQYFGPGTRLTVT.

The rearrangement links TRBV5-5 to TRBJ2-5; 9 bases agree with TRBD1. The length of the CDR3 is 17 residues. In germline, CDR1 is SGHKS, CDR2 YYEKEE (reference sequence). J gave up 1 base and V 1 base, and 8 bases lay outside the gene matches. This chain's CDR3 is CASSLWSGTGFQETQYF. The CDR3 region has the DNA TGTGCCAGCAGCTTGTGGTCCGGGACAGGGTTCCAAGAGACCCAGTACTTC.

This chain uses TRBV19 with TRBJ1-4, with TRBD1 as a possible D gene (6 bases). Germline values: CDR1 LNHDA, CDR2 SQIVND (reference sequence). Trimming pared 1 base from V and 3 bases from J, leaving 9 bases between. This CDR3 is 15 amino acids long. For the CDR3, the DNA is TGTGCCAGTAGTATAGGACAGGCACCTAATGAAAAACTGTTTTTT. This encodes CASSIGQAPNEKLFF. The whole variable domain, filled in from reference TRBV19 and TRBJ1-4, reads DGGITQSPKYLFRKEGQNVTLSCEQNLNHDAMYWYRQDPGQGLRLIYYSQIVNDFQKGDIAEGYSVSREKKESFPLTVTSAQKNPTAFYLCASSIGQAPNEKLFFGSGTQLSVL.

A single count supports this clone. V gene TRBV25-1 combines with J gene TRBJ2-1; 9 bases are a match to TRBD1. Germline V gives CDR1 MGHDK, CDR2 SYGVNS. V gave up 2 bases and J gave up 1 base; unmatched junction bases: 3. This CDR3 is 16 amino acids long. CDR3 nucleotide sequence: TGTGCCAGCAGTGAAACAGGGGGCGCTTCCTACAATGAGCAGTTCTTC. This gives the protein CASSETGGASYNEQFF.

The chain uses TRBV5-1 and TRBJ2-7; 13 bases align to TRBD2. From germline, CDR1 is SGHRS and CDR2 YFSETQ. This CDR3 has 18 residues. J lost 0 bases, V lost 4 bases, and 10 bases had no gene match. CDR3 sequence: CASSPRGTSGKSSYEQYF. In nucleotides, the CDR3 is TGCGCCAGCAGCCCAAGGGGGACTAGCGGGAAAAGCTCCTACGAGCAGTACTTC.

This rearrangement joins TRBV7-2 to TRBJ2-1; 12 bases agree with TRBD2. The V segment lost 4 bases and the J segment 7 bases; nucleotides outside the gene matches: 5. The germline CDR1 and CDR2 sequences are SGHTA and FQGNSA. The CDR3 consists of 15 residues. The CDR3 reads CASSSDGLAGNEQFF. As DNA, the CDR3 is TGTGCCAGCAGCTCGGACGGACTAGCGGGAAATGAGCAGTTCTTC. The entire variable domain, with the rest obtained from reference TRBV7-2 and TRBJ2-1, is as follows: GAGVSQSPSNKVTEKGKDVELRCDPISGHTALYWYRQSLGQGLEFLIYFQGNSAPDKSGLPSDRFSAERTGGSVSTLTIQRTQQEDSAVYLCASSSDGLAGNEQFFGPGTRLTVL.

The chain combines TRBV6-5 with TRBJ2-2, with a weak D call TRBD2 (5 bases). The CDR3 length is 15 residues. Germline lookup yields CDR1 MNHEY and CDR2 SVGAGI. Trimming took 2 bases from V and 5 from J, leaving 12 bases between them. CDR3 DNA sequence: TGTGCCAGCAGTTACACCTCTCGGGGTACCGGGGAGCTGTTTTTT. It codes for CASSYTSRGTGELFF.

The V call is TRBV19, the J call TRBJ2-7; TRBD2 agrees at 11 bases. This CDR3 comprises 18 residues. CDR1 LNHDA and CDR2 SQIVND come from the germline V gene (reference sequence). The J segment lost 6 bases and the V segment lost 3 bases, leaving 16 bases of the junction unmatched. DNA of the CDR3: TGTGCCAGTAGTATTACGCCCGTACTAGCGGGAGTTGGTTTCGAGCAGTACTTC. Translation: CASSITPVLAGVGFEQYF.

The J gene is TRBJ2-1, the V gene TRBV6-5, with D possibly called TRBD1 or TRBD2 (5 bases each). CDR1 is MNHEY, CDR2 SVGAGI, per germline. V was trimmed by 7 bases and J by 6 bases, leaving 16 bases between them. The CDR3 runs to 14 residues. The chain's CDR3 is CASTNGAASNEQFF. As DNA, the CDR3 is TGTGCCAGCACCAACGGGGCAGCTAGCAATGAGCAGTTCTTC.

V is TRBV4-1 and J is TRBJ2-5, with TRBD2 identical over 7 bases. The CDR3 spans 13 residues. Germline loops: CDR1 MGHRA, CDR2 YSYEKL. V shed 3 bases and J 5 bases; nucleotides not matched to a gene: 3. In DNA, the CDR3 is TGCGCCAGCAGCCATGCGGGGGTGGAGACCCAGTACTTC. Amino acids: CASSHAGVETQYF.

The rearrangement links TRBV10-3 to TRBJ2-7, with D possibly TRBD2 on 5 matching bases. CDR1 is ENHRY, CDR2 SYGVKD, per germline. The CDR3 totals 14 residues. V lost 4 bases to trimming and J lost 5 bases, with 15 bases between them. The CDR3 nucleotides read TGTGCCATCAGTGGCGGTACAAGCGGACACGAGCAGTACTTC. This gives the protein CAISGGTSGHEQYF.

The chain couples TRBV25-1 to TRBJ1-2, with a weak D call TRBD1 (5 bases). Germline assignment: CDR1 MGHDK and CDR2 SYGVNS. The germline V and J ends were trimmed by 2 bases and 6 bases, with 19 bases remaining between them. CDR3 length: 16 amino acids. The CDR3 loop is CASSEAWGRQGDGYTF. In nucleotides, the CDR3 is TGTGCCAGCAGTGAAGCGTGGGGACGGCAGGGTGATGGCTACACCTTC.

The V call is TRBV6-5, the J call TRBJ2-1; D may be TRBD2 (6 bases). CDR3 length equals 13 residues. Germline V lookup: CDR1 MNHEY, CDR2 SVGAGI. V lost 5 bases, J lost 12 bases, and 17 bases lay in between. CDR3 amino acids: CASSLGLSRGQFF. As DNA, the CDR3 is TGTGCCAGCAGTCTAGGACTATCGCGGGGGCAGTTCTTC.

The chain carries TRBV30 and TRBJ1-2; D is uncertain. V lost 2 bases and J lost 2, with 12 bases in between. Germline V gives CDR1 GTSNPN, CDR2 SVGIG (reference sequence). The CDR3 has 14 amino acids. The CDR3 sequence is CAWSRSVRNYGYTF. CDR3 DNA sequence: TGTGCCTGGAGTAGATCCGTACGAAACTATGGCTACACCTTC.

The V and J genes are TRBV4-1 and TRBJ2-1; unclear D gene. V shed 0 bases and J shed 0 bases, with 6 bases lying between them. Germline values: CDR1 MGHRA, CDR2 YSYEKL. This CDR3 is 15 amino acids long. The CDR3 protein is CASSQDRASYNEQFF. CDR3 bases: TGCGCCAGCAGCCAAGATCGGGCCTCCTACAATGAGCAGTTCTTC.

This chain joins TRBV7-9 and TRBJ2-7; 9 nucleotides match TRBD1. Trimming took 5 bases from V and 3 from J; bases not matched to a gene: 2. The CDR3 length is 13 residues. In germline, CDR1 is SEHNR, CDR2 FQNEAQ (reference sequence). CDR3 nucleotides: TGTGCCAGCAGCCCGGGACAGGGCTACGAGCAGTACTTC. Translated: CASSPGQGYEQYF.